The entry below describes one T cell receptor (beta chain). This sample was taken from a study of Ad26.COV2.S vaccination and SARS-CoV-2 variants. Clones were read by immunoSEQ multiplex PCR, and TCRdb kept only the in-frame ones, dropping some. The sample carries around 450,000 clones, about 89% recorded once. The treatment denotes: 15 to 20 received Ad26.COV2.S at low or high dose, single or two shots; about five received placebo; per-sample allocation not given. Specimen acquisition occurred on day 63 following the initial vaccine or placebo injection. Sequencing was performed on peripheral blood, taken in a trial of Ad26.COV2.S vaccine versus placebo. The sequence was obtained from a person aged 18-65 years who received the Ad26.COV2.S COVID-19 vaccine or a placebo.

The CDR3 nucleotides are TGCAGCGTTTCTGGACAGGGCTTCGCCAACGTCCTGACTTTC. This sequence encodes CSVSGQGFANVLTF. This sequence joins TRBV29-1 and TRBJ2-6; 8 nucleotides agree with TRBD1. J was trimmed by 7 bases and V by 5 bases; bases with no gene match: 7. This CDR3 is built from 14 residues. From germline, CDR1 is SQVTM and CDR2 ANQGSEA.